Listed below are T cell receptor beta chains from one sample, sequenced in a study of OX40 agonist ivuxolimab in advanced cancers. The method was immunoSEQ multiplex PCR; TCRdb's version includes in-frame clones alone and lacks a portion of them. The sample lists 40,000 to 45,000 clones, about 80% occurring once. This sample comprised CD4+ or CD8+ T cells sorted from blood, obtained in a trial of the OX40 agonist ivuxolimab. These receptors were obtained from an adult with an advanced solid tumor such as melanoma, head and neck, liver or kidney cancer. CDR3s include the opening cysteine and the closing phenylalanine or tryptophan. A D gene is named only where the DNA matches it firmly. Size values are once, few and many counts, or a class for expanded clones, and some rows have none.

clone size: NA; D gene: NA; V gene: TRBV7-9; J gene: TRBJ1-4; CDR3 DNA: TGTGCCAGCAGCTCAACCAACACAGGGCGTGAAAAACTGTTTTTT; CDR3 protein: CASSSTNTGREKLFF
clone size: few; D gene: NA; V gene: TRBV7-9; J gene: TRBJ2-1; CDR3 DNA: TGTGCCAGCAGCCCTCCCTCGGGCTCCTACAATGAGCAGTTCTTC; CDR3 protein: CASSPPSGSYNEQFF
clone size: NA; D gene: NA; V gene: TRBV19; J gene: TRBJ2-2; CDR3 DNA: TGTGCCAGTAAGGGGTCAGGGTACGGCGGGGAGCTGTTTTTT; CDR3 protein: CASKGSGYGGELFF
clone size: NA; D gene: NA; V gene: TRBV6-5; J gene: TRBJ1-1; CDR3 DNA: TGTGCCAGCACCCCCGAGAGACGGTCGAACACTGAAGCTTTCTTT; CDR3 protein: CASTPERRSNTEAFF
clone size: NA; D gene: TRBD2; V gene: TRBV29-1; J gene: TRBJ2-1; CDR3 DNA: TGCAGCGTTGACGGGGGGGTTTCAGGCAGCGGGACCTACAATGAGCAGTTCTTC; CDR3 protein: CSVDGGVSGSGTYNEQFF
clone size: NA; D gene: NA; V gene: TRBV10-3; J gene: TRBJ1-1; CDR3 DNA: TGTGCCGTACACATCGTTCCATCAAAGGAGAACACTGAAGCTTTCTTT; CDR3 protein: CAVHIVPSKENTEAFF
clone size: NA; D gene: NA; V gene: TRBV6-5; J gene: TRBJ2-2; CDR3 DNA: TGTGCCAGCACCCGCTCCTGGGAGGTCGGGGAGCTGTTTTTT; CDR3 protein: CASTRSWEVGELFF
clone size: NA; D gene: NA; V gene: TRBV7-7; J gene: TRBJ2-2; CDR3 DNA: TGTGCCAGCAGCTTAGTAATCGCCACGAACACCGGGGAGCTGTTTTTT; CDR3 protein: CASSLVIATNTGELFF
clone size: NA; D gene: NA; V gene: TRBV18; J gene: TRBJ1-1; CDR3 DNA: TGTGCCAGCCTAACATCACCGGTAGTGAACACTGAAGCTTTCTTT; CDR3 protein: CASLTSPVVNTEAFF
clone size: NA; D gene: NA; V gene: TRBV6-6; J gene: TRBJ2-1; CDR3 DNA: TGTGCCAGCAGACCCCGGGACTTGCACTACAATGAGCAGTTCTTC; CDR3 protein: CASRPRDLHYNEQFF
clone size: NA; D gene: NA; V gene: TRBV10-3; J gene: TRBJ1-1; CDR3 DNA: TGTGCCAGCCGGACAGCCGAGGGGCTCTTGAACACTGAAGCTTTCTTT; CDR3 protein: CASRTAEGLLNTEAFF
clone size: NA; D gene: NA; V gene: TRBV7-9; J gene: TRBJ2-3; CDR3 DNA: TGTGCCAGCACCCTCTTGGCAGATACGCAGTATTTT; CDR3 protein: CASTLLADTQYF
clone size: NA; D gene: NA; V gene: TRBV5-8; J gene: TRBJ1-2; CDR3 DNA: TGTGCCAGCAGCTTCCATCCCAACTATGGCTACACCTTC; CDR3 protein: CASSFHPNYGYTF
clone size: NA; D gene: NA; V gene: TRBV7-8; J gene: TRBJ1-4; CDR3 DNA: TGTGCCAGCAGCTTTGGGGGAATAGCTAATGAAAAACTGTTTTTT; CDR3 protein: CASSFGGIANEKLFF
clone size: once; D gene: NA; V gene: TRBV10-3; J gene: TRBJ2-7; CDR3 DNA: TGTGCCATCTCAAGGGACATATTGGGCGAGCAGTACTTC; CDR3 protein: CAISRDILGEQYF
clone size: NA; D gene: NA; V gene: TRBV7-3; J gene: TRBJ1-2; CDR3 DNA: TGTGCCAGCAGCTTTTACAGGGACGGCTACACCTTC; CDR3 protein: CASSFYRDGYTF
clone size: NA; D gene: NA; V gene: TRBV7-2; J gene: TRBJ2-7; CDR3 DNA: TGTGCCAGCAGCTCCGGGAAGGGTGTTACAGAGCAGTACTTC; CDR3 protein: CASSSGKGVTEQYF
clone size: NA; D gene: TRBD2; V gene: TRBV28; J gene: TRBJ2-7; CDR3 DNA: TGTGCCAGCAGTCCTTGGACTAGCGGGATCTACGAGCAGTACTTC; CDR3 protein: CASSPWTSGIYEQYF
clone size: NA; D gene: NA; V gene: TRBV9; J gene: TRBJ2-1; CDR3 DNA: TGTGCCAGCAGCGTTGGCGCCGGGGAATACAATGAGCAGTTCTTC; CDR3 protein: CASSVGAGEYNEQFF
clone size: once; D gene: NA; V gene: TRBV13; J gene: TRBJ2-1; CDR3 DNA: TGTGCCAGCAGCCCCGTAGTCAATGAGCAGTTCTTC; CDR3 protein: CASSPVVNEQFF
clone size: NA; D gene: NA; V gene: TRBV5-1; J gene: TRBJ1-5; CDR3 DNA: TGCGCCAGCAGCTTGGGGGCGGCTAGCAATCAGCCCCAGCATTTT; CDR3 protein: CASSLGAASNQPQHF
clone size: NA; D gene: NA; V gene: TRBV18; J gene: TRBJ1-5; CDR3 DNA: TGTGCCAGCTCACCAGAAATTGGTGATCAGCCCCAGCATTTT; CDR3 protein: CASSPEIGDQPQHF
clone size: NA; D gene: NA; V gene: TRBV30; J gene: TRBJ2-5; CDR3 DNA: TGTGCTATGACCGACGGGATCGGCCAAGAGACCCAGTACTTC; CDR3 protein: CAMTDGIGQETQYF
clone size: NA; D gene: NA; V gene: TRBV28; J gene: TRBJ1-3; CDR3 DNA: TGTGCCACCCGTAGGCTAGCGTTTTCTGGAAACACCATATATTTT; CDR3 protein: CATRRLAFSGNTIYF
clone size: NA; D gene: TRBD2; V gene: TRBV6-1; J gene: TRBJ2-1; CDR3 DNA: TGTGCCAGCAGTGCCGGGAGGGGGACACCTTATAGTGAGCAGTTCTTC; CDR3 protein: CASSAGRGTPYSEQFF
clone size: NA; D gene: TRBD2; V gene: TRBV5-1; J gene: TRBJ2-3; CDR3 DNA: TGCGCCAGCAGCCGGAGCGGGGGTCCCACAGATACGCAGTATTTT; CDR3 protein: CASSRSGGPTDTQYF
clone size: NA; D gene: TRBD1; V gene: TRBV28; J gene: TRBJ2-7; CDR3 DNA: TGTGCCAGCAGCTTGGGGGGGACAGGGCGGTACGAGCAGTACTTC; CDR3 protein: CASSLGGTGRYEQYF
clone size: once; D gene: NA; V gene: TRBV7-9; J gene: TRBJ1-1; CDR3 DNA: TGTGCCAGCAGTCGGTGGTCTGAAGCTTTCTTT; CDR3 protein: CASSRWSEAFF
clone size: NA; D gene: NA; V gene: TRBV15; J gene: TRBJ2-2; CDR3 DNA: TGTGCCACCAGCCTGCTCGCGAACACCGGGGAGCTGTTTTTT; CDR3 protein: CATSLLANTGELFF
clone size: NA; D gene: NA; V gene: TRBV5-1; J gene: TRBJ2-5; CDR3 DNA: TGCGCCAGCAGCTTAACCTCCTCGCGAGGTCAAGAGACCCAGTACTTC; CDR3 protein: CASSLTSSRGQETQYF
clone size: NA; D gene: TRBD2; V gene: TRBV5-8; J gene: TRBJ2-5; CDR3 DNA: TGTGCCAGCAGCCGGGGACTAGCGGGAGGTCGGGAGACCCAGTACTTC; CDR3 protein: CASSRGLAGGRETQYF
clone size: NA; D gene: TRBD1; V gene: TRBV19; J gene: TRBJ1-1; CDR3 DNA: TGTGCCAGTAATACCGGACAGGGGGCCTCGGGCTACACTGAAGCTTTCTTT; CDR3 protein: CASNTGQGASGYTEAFF
clone size: NA; D gene: NA; V gene: TRBV4-1; J gene: TRBJ2-1; CDR3 DNA: TGCGCCAGCAGCCAAGGGGGGTACGATGAGCAGTTCTTC; CDR3 protein: CASSQGGYDEQFF
clone size: NA; D gene: NA; V gene: TRBV5-6; J gene: TRBJ2-3; CDR3 DNA: TGTGCCAGCAGCCTTTACCGCTCTCTAGAGGTGACAGATACGCAGTATTTT; CDR3 protein: CASSLYRSLEVTDTQYF
clone size: NA; D gene: NA; V gene: TRBV27; J gene: TRBJ2-7; CDR3 DNA: TGTGCCAGCAGTCTCCAAAGGGCAGGGACCTACGAGCAGTACTTC; CDR3 protein: CASSLQRAGTYEQYF
clone size: NA; D gene: TRBD1; V gene: TRBV7-2; J gene: TRBJ1-2; CDR3 DNA: TGTGCCAGCAGCTTAGGAACAGGGGAGTATGGCTACACCTTC; CDR3 protein: CASSLGTGEYGYTF
clone size: NA; D gene: NA; V gene: TRBV6-1; J gene: TRBJ2-3; CDR3 DNA: TGTGCCAGCAGTGGCGAATCACCAGATACGCAGTATTTT; CDR3 protein: CASSGESPDTQYF
clone size: NA; D gene: NA; V gene: TRBV14; J gene: TRBJ2-7; CDR3 DNA: TGTGCCAGCAGCCGGGGACCGGGACAAACCTACGAGCAGTACTTC; CDR3 protein: CASSRGPGQTYEQYF
clone size: NA; D gene: TRBD1; V gene: TRBV15; J gene: TRBJ2-1; CDR3 DNA: TGTGCCACCAGCAGTACCGGGACAGAGCTGTACAATGAGCAGTTCTTC; CDR3 protein: CATSSTGTELYNEQFF
clone size: NA; D gene: NA; V gene: TRBV21-1; J gene: TRBJ1-4; CDR3 DNA: TGTGCCAGCATCTGGGGGGGGTTCGGTAGAACTAATGAAAAACTGTTTTTT; CDR3 protein: CASIWGGFGRTNEKLFF
clone size: NA; D gene: NA; V gene: TRBV10-3; J gene: TRBJ1-1; CDR3 DNA: TGTGCCATCAGTGAGTTACAGCTCCCGGGAACTGAAGCTTTCTTT; CDR3 protein: CAISELQLPGTEAFF
clone size: NA; D gene: NA; V gene: TRBV28; J gene: TRBJ1-2; CDR3 DNA: TGTGCCAGCAGTTCAAGACGCTATGGCTACACCTTC; CDR3 protein: CASSSRRYGYTF
clone size: NA; D gene: NA; V gene: TRBV6-1; J gene: TRBJ2-1; CDR3 DNA: TGTGCCAGCAGTGAGGGGGGCTATGAGCAGTTCTTC; CDR3 protein: CASSEGGYEQFF
clone size: NA; D gene: TRBD1; V gene: TRBV6-5; J gene: TRBJ2-5; CDR3 DNA: TGTGCCAGCAGTTACGGGACAGGGTTCGTGGTCCAGTACTTC; CDR3 protein: CASSYGTGFVVQYF
clone size: NA; D gene: NA; V gene: TRBV27; J gene: TRBJ2-1; CDR3 DNA: TGTGCCAGCAGAACCGTACAGGGGCTAGCGGAGTACAATGAGCAGTTCTTC; CDR3 protein: CASRTVQGLAEYNEQFF
clone size: NA; D gene: NA; V gene: TRBV9; J gene: TRBJ2-2; CDR3 DNA: TGTGCCAGCAGCCGACAGGAGCATGGGATCGGGCTGTTTTTT; CDR3 protein: CASSRQEHGIGLFF
clone size: NA; D gene: TRBD1; V gene: TRBV6-5; J gene: TRBJ1-2; CDR3 DNA: TGTGCCAGCAGTGACAGGGGCTATGGCTACACCTTC; CDR3 protein: CASSDRGYGYTF
clone size: NA; D gene: NA; V gene: TRBV7-9; J gene: TRBJ1-1; CDR3 DNA: TGTGCCAGCAGTCCACATCTCATCTCGGCTGAAGCTTTCTTT; CDR3 protein: CASSPHLISAEAFF